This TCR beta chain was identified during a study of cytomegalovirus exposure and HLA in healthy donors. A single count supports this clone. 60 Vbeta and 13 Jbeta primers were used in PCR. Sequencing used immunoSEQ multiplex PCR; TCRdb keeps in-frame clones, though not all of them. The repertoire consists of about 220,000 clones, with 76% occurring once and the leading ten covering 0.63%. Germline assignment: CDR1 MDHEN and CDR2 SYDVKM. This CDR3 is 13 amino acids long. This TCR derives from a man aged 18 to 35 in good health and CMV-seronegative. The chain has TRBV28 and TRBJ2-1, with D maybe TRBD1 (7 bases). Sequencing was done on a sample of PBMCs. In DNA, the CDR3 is TGTGTCGCGGGGACAGCAGCTAACAATGAGCAGTTCTTC. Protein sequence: CVAGTAANNEQFF.